The sequence of this TCR beta chain was determined in a study of metastatic and nonmetastatic thyroid tumors. Study-wide context: Malignant thyroid and benign thyroid patients provided blood and tumor or nodule tissue whose repertoires were compared. Notes on the study in general: It was reportedly found that TCR beta diversity was significantly higher in malignant thyroid tumors than in benign nodules, a difference seen in both blood and tumor samples.

Unmatched junction bases numbered 5, after V lost 4 bases and J lost 1 base. This CDR3 has 15 amino acids. Germline CDR1 is SGHVS and CDR2 is FNYEAQ. In the source study's methods: Variation in CDR3 across clinicopathological groups served as the basis for constructing a distant-metastasis classifier in papillary thyroid cancer. TCRdb reanalyzed the PCR reads with MiXCR. Clone size and V and J calls follow TCRdb, not the original study. This sample has approximately 30,000 clones, with about 32% found just once. The entire patient cohort was treatment-naive prior to thyroid surgery. The sample holds many counts of this clone. Its antigen is as yet unknown.

The V gene is TRBV7-6, the J gene TRBJ2-5; 8 nucleotides match TRBD1. This receptor was obtained from a female donor with papillary thyroid cancer or a benign thyroid nodule (not recorded which). Some clones in this sample may be carry-over from other donors' samples. Sequences were obtained from blood. The CDR3 sequence: CASSSWTGTQETQYF. CDR3 in DNA: TGTGCCAGCAGCTCCTGGACAGGGACCCAAGAGACCCAGTACTTC.